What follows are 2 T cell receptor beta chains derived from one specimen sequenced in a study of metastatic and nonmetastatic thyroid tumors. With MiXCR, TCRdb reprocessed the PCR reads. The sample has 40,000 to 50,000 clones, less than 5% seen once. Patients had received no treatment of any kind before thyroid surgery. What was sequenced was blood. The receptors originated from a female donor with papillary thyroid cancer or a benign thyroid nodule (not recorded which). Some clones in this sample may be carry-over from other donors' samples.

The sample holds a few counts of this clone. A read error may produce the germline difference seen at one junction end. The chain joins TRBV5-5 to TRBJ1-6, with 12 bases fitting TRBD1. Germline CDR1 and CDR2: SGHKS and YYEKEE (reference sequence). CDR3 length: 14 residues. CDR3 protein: CASSWDRGLGATFF. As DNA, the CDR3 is TGTGCCAGCAGCTGGGACAGGGGGCTGGGTGCGACTTTCTTT.

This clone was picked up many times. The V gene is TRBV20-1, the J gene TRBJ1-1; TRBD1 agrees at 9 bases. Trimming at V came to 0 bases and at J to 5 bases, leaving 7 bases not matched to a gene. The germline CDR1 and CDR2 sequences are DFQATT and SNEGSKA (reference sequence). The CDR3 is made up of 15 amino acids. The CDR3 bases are TGCAGTGCTAGAGAACCGGGACAGGGATCTACTGAAGCTTTCTTT. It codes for CSAREPGQGSTEAFF.